This is a list of T cell receptor beta chains from one sample in a study of blood T cell repertoires in COVID-19. Produced via immunoSEQ multiplex PCR; TCRdb's table is partial and in-frame only. Among around 220,000 clones listed, roughly 90% were seen once. The sequencing input was PBMCs or T cells enriched from blood (not recorded which). These TCRs come from a woman aged 25 to 39 with acute COVID-19. Both conserved end residues are part of each CDR3. D genes are given only for firm matches. Size tells how often a clone was seen (once, few, many) or the class of an expanded clone, and some rows leave it out.

TRBJ2-2 | . | once | TRBV6-5 | 12 | TGTGCCAGCAGGTTCCGCACCGGGGAGCTGTTTTTT | CASRFRTGELFF
TRBJ1-5 | . | . | TRBV7-9 | 14 | TGTGCCAGCAGCTTAGAGCGGAGCAATCAGCCCCAGCATTTT | CASSLERSNQPQHF
TRBJ2-1 | TRBD2 | . | TRBV15 | 15 | TGTGCCACCAGCACAGTCGGGACTACCTACAATGAGCAGTTCTTC | CATSTVGTTYNEQFF
TRBJ1-1 | . | . | TRBV13 | 14 | TGTGCCAGCAGGATAGCGGGGGAGACTTATGAAGCTTTCTTT | CASRIAGETYEAFF
TRBJ1-1 | . | few | TRBV6-5 | 14 | TGTGCCAGCAGCCGGTTGTGGGGGCACACTGAAGCTTTCTTT | CASSRLWGHTEAFF
TRBJ2-2 | TRBD2 | . | TRBV25-1 | 16 | TGTGCCAGCAGTGAATACGCTAGCGGGAACACCGGGGAGCTGTTTTTT | CASSEYASGNTGELFF
TRBJ2-7 | TRBD1 | . | TRBV30 | 12 | TGTGCCAGCCTAATTACAGGGGAAGAGCAGTACTTC | CASLITGEEQYF
TRBJ2-3 | TRBD2 | . | TRBV6-1 | 17 | TGTGCCAGCAGTGAAGGTGTGGCGGGAGGGAGGTCAGATACGCAGTATTTT | CASSEGVAGGRSDTQYF
TRBJ1-1 | . | . | TRBV5-1 | 14 | TGCGCCAGCAGCTTGGATGCGGGAAGTACTGAAGCTTTCTTT | CASSLDAGSTEAFF
TRBJ2-7 | . | . | TRBV6-5 | 13 | TGTGCCAGCAGAGGGGGGGTCTCCTACGAGCAGTACTTC | CASRGGVSYEQYF
TRBJ1-4 | . | . | TRBV24-1 | 17 | TGTGCCACCAGTGATTTAAAAGGGGCAGGGACTGGGGAAAAACTGTTTTTT | CATSDLKGAGTGEKLFF
TRBJ2-3 | TRBD2 | once | TRBV7-6 | 18 | TGTGCCAGCAGCCTAACCATGGGACTAGCGGGGGGGATTGATACGCAGTATTTT | CASSLTMGLAGGIDTQYF
TRBJ1-5 | TRBD1 | few | TRBV6-5 | 15 | TGTGCCAGCAGCAGACAGGGGGTCGGCAATCAGCCCCAGCATTTT | CASSRQGVGNQPQHF
TRBJ2-5 | . | . | TRBV6-5 | 14 | TGTGCCAGCAGTTACTCCCTATTCCAAGAGACCCAGTACTTC | CASSYSLFQETQYF
TRBJ2-3 | TRBD1 | . | TRBV5-1 | 15 | TGCGCCAGCAGCTTGGGGGACAGGGATACAGATACGCAGTATTTT | CASSLGDRDTDTQYF
TRBJ1-2 | . | . | TRBV7-2 | 14 | TGTGCCAGCAGCTTCAACAGGGACATCTCAGGCTACACCTTC | CASSFNRDISGYTF
TRBJ1-2 | . | . | TRBV11-2 | 17 | TGTGCCAGCAGCTTAAGGCAGGGGAACACCCTCCGGCGGGGCTACACCTTC | CASSLRQGNTLRRGYTF
TRBJ2-7 | TRBD1 | . | TRBV19 | 15 | TGTGCCAGTAGTACCCCGACAGGGGATCCCTACGAGCAGTACTTC | CASSTPTGDPYEQYF
TRBJ1-2 | . | . | TRBV7-9 | 13 | TGTGCCAGCAGCTCCATGACAGCATATGGCTACACCTTC | CASSSMTAYGYTF
TRBJ1-5 | . | . | TRBV28 | 15 | TGTGCCAGCAGTTTAGGGGAGAATAGCAATCAGCCCCAGCATTTT | CASSLGENSNQPQHF
TRBJ1-3 | TRBD1 | . | TRBV11-2 | 17 | TGTGCCAGCAGCCCCCCCCCTGACAGGGTGTCTGGAAACACCATATATTTT | CASSPPPDRVSGNTIYF
TRBJ2-3 | . | . | TRBV27 | 12 | TGTGCCAGCAGCGAACAGGGTGATACGCAGTATTTT | CASSEQGDTQYF
TRBJ1-5 | . | . | TRBV7-9 | 16 | TGTGCCAGCAGCTTAGTGGGGGGGTCCGGGGCCCAGCCCCAGCATTTT | CASSLVGGSGAQPQHF
TRBJ1-1 | TRBD1 | . | TRBV10-1 | 14 | TGCGCCAGCAGTACGGACAGGCTGAACACTGAAGCTTTCTTT | CASSTDRLNTEAFF
TRBJ2-1 | TRBD2 | once | TRBV4-3 | 17 | TGCGCCAGCAGCCAAGATAGACTAGCGGGGGTCTACAATGAGCAGTTCTTC | CASSQDRLAGVYNEQFF
TRBJ1-4 | TRBD1 | . | TRBV10-3 | 15 | TGTGCCATCAGACAGGGGGCTCAGTCGGCTGAAAAACTGTTTTTT | CAIRQGAQSAEKLFF
TRBJ2-7 | . | . | TRBV10-2 | 15 | TGCGCCAGCAGTGAGTCGGATGGCAGGGGTTACGAGCAGTACTTC | CASSESDGRGYEQYF
TRBJ1-1 | . | . | TRBV3-1/TRBV3-2 | 17 | TGTGCCAGCAGCCAAGATCAGGCCGGGGGGCCGAACACTGAAGCTTTCTTT | CASSQDQAGGPNTEAFF
TRBJ2-7 | TRBD1 | . | TRBV6-4 | 15 | TGTGCCAGCAGCGAGGGACAGGGGGCGGCCTACGAGCAGTACTTC | CASSEGQGAAYEQYF
TRBJ1-1 | . | . | TRBV19 | 15 | TGTGCCAGTAGTATAGATCCCGGGATAGGCACTGAAGCTTTCTTT | CASSIDPGIGTEAFF
TRBJ2-3 | TRBD1 | . | TRBV13 | 15 | TGTGCCAGCAGCTTACAGTGGACAGGGGAAGATACGCAGTATTTT | CASSLQWTGEDTQYF
TRBJ1-2 | . | . | TRBV2 | 13 | TGTGCCAGCAGCGTGGACGGCGGGTACGGCTACACCTTC | CASSVDGGYGYTF
TRBJ2-3 | . | once | TRBV10-1 | 12 | TGCGCCAGCAGGACAGGCCAAGATACGCAGTATTTT | CASRTGQDTQYF
TRBJ2-1 | TRBD2 | . | TRBV7-3 | 16 | TGTGCCAGCAGCTCCCGGACTAGCGTGGCCTACAATGAGCAGTTCTTC | CASSSRTSVAYNEQFF
TRBJ2-3 | . | . | TRBV7-5 | 17 | TGTGCCAGAAGCTTCCCGGCGACTAGCGTGGGCACAGATACGCAGTATTTT | CARSFPATSVGTDTQYF
TRBJ1-2 | TRBD1 | . | TRBV4-1 | 17 | TGCGCCAGCAGCCAGGCCGGGACAGCCGAGTCCGGGTCGGGCTACACCTTC | CASSQAGTAESGSGYTF
TRBJ2-4 | . | once | TRBV18 | 13 | TGTGCCAGCTCACCACAGTCGCAGGACATTCAGTACTTC | CASSPQSQDIQYF
TRBJ1-6 | . | . | TRBV28 | 14 | TGTGCCAGCAGTCCCTCGACAGCCAATTCACCCCTCCACTTT | CASSPSTANSPLHF
TRBJ1-4 | . | once | TRBV19 | 13 | TGTGCCAGTAGTATAGGACAGCTTGAAAAACTGTTTTTT | CASSIGQLEKLFF
TRBJ2-3 | TRBD2 | . | TRBV7-2 | 19 | TGTGCCAGCAGCAATGGACTAGCGGGAGCGGGGAGAATAACAGATACGCAGTATTTT | CASSNGLAGAGRITDTQYF